These 10 T cell receptor beta chains came from one sample sequenced in a study of technical replicates of blood from a handful of donors. Sequencing was performed with immunoSEQ multiplex PCR; in TCRdb, only in-frame clones are kept and a portion is missing. The sample has about 70,000 clones, over 90% seen once; the top ten hold 0.2% to 0.3%. Sequencing was done on a sample of T cells isolated from PBMCs. These receptors were taken from a human donor in good health.

The J gene is TRBJ1-1, the V gene TRBV9; 9 positions agree with TRBD1. This CDR3 comprises 14 residues. Trimming removed 3 bases from V and 5 bases from J; junction bases left unmatched: 5. Per the germline V gene, CDR1 is SGDLS and CDR2 is YYNGEE. In nucleotides, the CDR3 is TGTGCCAGCAGCGGGGACAGGGCGGCTACTGAAGCTTTCTTT. As protein: CASSGDRAATEAFF.

This chain connects TRBV5-1 to TRBJ2-2; TRBD1 might be the D (6 bases). The CDR3 has 16 amino acids. Trimming left V 0 bases short and J 1 base short, with 10 bases between. Germline V lookup: CDR1 SGHRS, CDR2 YFSETQ. The CDR3 DNA is TGCGCCAGCAGCTTGGCCGTACAGGGGAACACCGGGGAGCTGTTTTTT. This codes for CASSLAVQGNTGELFF.

The rearrangement joins TRBV9 to TRBJ2-6, with 7 bases aligning to TRBD1. The V and J ends lost 3 bases and 2 bases, in that order; junction bases with no gene match: 11. This CDR3 region has 18 residues. Germline V CDR1 and CDR2: SGDLS, YYNGEE. CDR3 sequence (DNA): TGTGCCAGCAGCGAGAGCTCAGGGGGTTGGGCTGGGGCCAACGTCCTGACTTTC. This gives the protein CASSESSGGWAGANVLTF.

The chain's CDR3 is CASSESYQETQYF. Here the CDR3 DNA reads TGTGCCAGCAGTGAATCTTACCAAGAGACCCAGTACTTC. The gene calls are TRBV6-1 and TRBJ2-5; D not certain. The germline gives CDR1 MNHNS, CDR2 SASEGT. Trimming shortened V by 2 bases and J by 0 bases, and 4 bases separated the two germline ends. The CDR3 length is 13 residues.

The chain carries TRBV4-2 and TRBJ2-7; 8 nucleotides agree with TRBD1. With V trimmed by 4 bases and J by 4 bases, 9 bases remained unmatched. The CDR3 loop spans 15 amino acids. Germline assignment: CDR1 LGHNA and CDR2 YNFKEQ. The CDR3 nucleotides read TGTGCCAGCAGCCTTGGGGCAGGGGGCGTTTACGAGCAGTACTTC. It specifies CASSLGAGGVYEQYF.

This chain joins TRBV11-2 and TRBJ2-5; TRBD1 matches at 9 bases. The CDR3 length is 15 residues. Unmatched junction bases numbered 2, after V lost 2 bases and J lost 1 base. CDR1 is SGHAT, CDR2 FQNNGV, per germline. The CDR3: CASSLPGQGQETQYF. In DNA, the CDR3 is TGTGCCAGCAGCTTACCGGGACAGGGCCAAGAGACCCAGTACTTC.

The V gene is TRBV5-8, the J gene TRBJ2-5; TRBD1 might be the D (5 bases). Germline lookup yields CDR1 SGHTS and CDR2 YDEGEE. The CDR3 spans 15 residues. The ends were cut back, 0 bases at V and 3 bases at J, with 12 bases in the middle. CDR3 sequence: CASSLGGRWEETQYF. The CDR3 bases are TGTGCCAGCAGCTTGGGGGGCAGGTGGGAAGAGACCCAGTACTTC.

V is TRBV5-1 and J is TRBJ1-4, with TRBD1 matching over 12 bases. Per the germline V gene, CDR1 is SGHRS and CDR2 is YFSETQ. Losses at the gene ends were 4 bases for V and 12 bases for J; bases not matched to a gene: 13. The CDR3 spans 16 residues. The CDR3, as DNA: TGCGCCAGCAGCCCGAGTGCCGGGACAGGGGGCGCGCAACTGTTTTTT. Protein product: CASSPSAGTGGAQLFF.

DNA of the CDR3: TGTGCCAGCAGTTACTCAGTCCCGGGACAGGGGGAAAAACTGTTTTTT. Translation: CASSYSVPGQGEKLFF. The rearrangement links TRBV6-5 to TRBJ1-4; TRBD1 matches at 10 bases. CDR1 and CDR2 (germline): MNHEY, SVGAGI. Germline trimming cut 0 bases from V and 8 bases from J; bases unmatched to any gene: 6. The CDR3 has 16 amino acids.

CDR3 residues: CASSLEGLGSTDTQYF. The DNA for the CDR3 is TGTGCCAGCAGCTTAGAGGGACTAGGAAGCACAGATACGCAGTATTTT. The chain has TRBV11-3 and TRBJ2-3; 8 nucleotides align to TRBD2. CDR1 and CDR2 (germline): SGHNT, YENEEA. The CDR3 consists of 16 residues. With 0 bases clipped from V and 0 bases from J, the junction kept 2 bases outside the gene matches.